Following are 7 T cell receptor beta chains from one sample sequenced in a study of T cell responses to AZD1222 COVID-19 vaccine. Profiling relied on immunoSEQ multiplex PCR, and the TCRdb table lists in-frame clones only, not all of them. This sample yields approximately 150,000 clones, of which around 83% are seen a single time; about 5.4% belongs to the top ten. This specimen consisted of peripheral blood, obtained 28 days after the second AZD1222 dose. The receptors here all came from an adult who received the AZD1222 COVID-19 vaccine.

This chain uses TRBV19 with TRBJ1-1; perhaps TRBD1 as D (6 bases). The CDR3 extends over 13 amino acids. The ends were cut back, 7 bases at V and 0 bases at J, with 9 bases in the middle. Germline CDR1 is LNHDA and CDR2 is SQIVND (reference sequence). CDR3 nucleotide sequence: TGTGCCAGTACCTGGACAGTGAACACTGAAGCTTTCTTT. Its translation is CASTWTVNTEAFF.

This clone has only one observation. The CDR3 coding sequence is TGTGCCAGCAGAAGAACAGGGGGGTGGTCCTACAATGAGCAGTTCTTC. Amino acid sequence: CASRRTGGWSYNEQFF. The J gene is TRBJ2-1, the V gene TRBV28; 8 nucleotides align to TRBD1. This CDR3 is built from 16 residues. CDR1 and CDR2 from the germline V gene are MDHEN and SYDVKM. The V segment lost 6 bases and the J segment 1 base; nucleotides outside the gene matches: 8.

This clone was counted between two and nine times. This chain links TRBV5-8 with TRBJ2-5, with D perhaps matching TRBD1 (6 bases). The CDR3 contains 15 residues. Trimming cost V 0 bases and J 4 bases, with 13 bases left between them. Germline loops: CDR1 SGHTS, CDR2 YDEGEE. CDR3 nucleotides: TGTGCCAGCAGCTTGGCCTGGGGGCGAGGAGAGACCCAGTACTTC. Protein product: CASSLAWGRGETQYF. The complete variable domain, with remaining parts taken from reference TRBV5-8 and TRBJ2-5, reads EAGVTQSPTHLIKTRGQQATLRCSPISGHTSVYWYQQALGLGLQFLLWYDEGEERNRGNFPPRFSGRQFPNYSSELNVNALELEDSALYLCASSLAWGRGETQYFGPGTRLLVL.

The V call is TRBV15, the J call TRBJ2-5; 10 nucleotides match TRBD2. The V gene end was trimmed by 0 bases and the J gene end by 4 bases; junction bases not matched to a gene: 14. This CDR3 comprises 19 residues. Germline V gives CDR1 LNHNV, CDR2 YYDKDF (reference sequence). The CDR3 DNA reads TGTGCCACCAGCAGAGATCGAAGTAGCGGGAGGCCCGGGGCAGAGACCCAGTACTTC. Translating it yields CATSRDRSSGRPGAETQYF.

The J gene is TRBJ2-5, the V gene TRBV7-8; no definite D call. The germline gives CDR1 SGHVS, CDR2 FQNEAQ. Trimming cost V 5 bases and J 7 bases, with 11 bases left between them. The CDR3 covers 12 residues. DNA of the CDR3: TGTGCCAGCAGCCCCTCCCCAGGGACCCAGTACTTC. It specifies CASSPSPGTQYF.

The rearrangement uses TRBV11-2 and TRBJ2-2, with 7 bases that match TRBD2. In germline, CDR1 is SGHAT, CDR2 FQNNGV. CDR3 length equals 16 residues. V was clipped by 4 bases and J by 5 bases; unmatched bases: 10. CDR3 DNA sequence: TGTGCCAGCAGCTCCCTTCGGGGGAGGGGAACCGGGGAGCTGTTTTTT. This codes for CASSSLRGRGTGELFF.

The genes are TRBV14 and TRBJ1-2, with D possibly TRBD1 on 5 matching bases. Trimming cost V 0 bases and J 7 bases, with 12 bases left between them. The germline V gene has CDR1 SGHDN and CDR2 FVKESK. This CDR3 contains 14 residues. CDR3 amino acids: CASSQEVRGGGYTF. The CDR3, as DNA: TGTGCCAGCAGCCAAGAAGTGAGGGGAGGTGGCTACACCTTC. Variable domain in full (rest from reference TRBV14 and TRBJ1-2): EAGVTQFPSHSVIEKGQTVTLRCDPISGHDNLYWYRRVMGKEIKFLLHFVKESKQDESGMPNNRFLAERTGGTYSTLKVQPAELEDSGVYFCASSQEVRGGGYTFGSGTRLTVV.